This T cell receptor (beta chain) stems from a study of cytomegalovirus exposure and HLA in healthy donors. Regarding this clone: Its antigen is unknown.

With 60 Vbeta and 13 Jbeta primers, the PCR was carried out. Clones were sequenced by immunoSEQ multiplex PCR, and TCRdb holds only the in-frame ones, with some missing. The table has some 130,000 clones, approximately 80% seen once; the top ten hold 2.5% to 3.5%. Notes on the study in general: Reportedly, HLA-A and HLA-B alleles of most subjects were accurately predicted from TCR beta. Donors were assumed by presence/absence analyses to have roughly uniform sequencing depth.

Trimming took 4 bases from V and 4 from J; bases not matched to a gene: 3. The CDR3 length is 14 residues. Germline CDR1 SGHRS, CDR2 YFSETQ. The receptor comes from a man aged 40-49 years in good health and CMV-seronegative. Sequenced sample: PBMCs. The chain is built from TRBV5-1 and TRBJ1-1; 11 bases are a match to TRBD1. The CDR3 DNA is TGCGCCAGCAGCACAGGGACAGGGGGCACTGAAGCTTTCTTT. As protein: CASSTGTGGTEAFF.